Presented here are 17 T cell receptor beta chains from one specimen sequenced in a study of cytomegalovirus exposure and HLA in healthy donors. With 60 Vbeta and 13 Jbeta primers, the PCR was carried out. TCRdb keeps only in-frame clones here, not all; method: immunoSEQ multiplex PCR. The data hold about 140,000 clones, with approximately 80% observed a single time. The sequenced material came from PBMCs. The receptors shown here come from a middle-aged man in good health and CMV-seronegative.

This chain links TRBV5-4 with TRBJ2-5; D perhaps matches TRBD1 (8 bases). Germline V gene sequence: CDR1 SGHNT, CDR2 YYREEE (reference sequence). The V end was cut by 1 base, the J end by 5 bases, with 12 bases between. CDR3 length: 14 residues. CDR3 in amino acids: CASSLKQGGETQYF. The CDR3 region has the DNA TGTGCCAGCAGCTTGAAACAGGGGGGGGAGACCCAGTACTTC.

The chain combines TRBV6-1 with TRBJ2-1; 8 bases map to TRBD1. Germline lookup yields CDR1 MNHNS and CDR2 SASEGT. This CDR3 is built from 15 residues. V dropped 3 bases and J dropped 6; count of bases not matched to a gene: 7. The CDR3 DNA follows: TGTGCCAGCAGTGACCGGACAGGGAGCTCCAATGAGCAGTTCTTC. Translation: CASSDRTGSSNEQFF.

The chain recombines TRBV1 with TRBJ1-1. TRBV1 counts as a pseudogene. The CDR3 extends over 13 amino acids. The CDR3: CTSSQSPVTEAFF. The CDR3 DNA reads TGCACCAGCAGCCAAAGTCCGGTGACTGAAGCTTTCTTT.

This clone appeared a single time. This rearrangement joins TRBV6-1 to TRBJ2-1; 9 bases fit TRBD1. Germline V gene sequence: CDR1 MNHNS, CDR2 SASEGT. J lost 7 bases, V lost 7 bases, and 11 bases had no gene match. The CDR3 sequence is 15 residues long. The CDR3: CASNPDRGGFNEQFF. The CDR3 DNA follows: TGTGCCAGCAACCCGGACAGGGGAGGTTTTAATGAGCAGTTCTTC.

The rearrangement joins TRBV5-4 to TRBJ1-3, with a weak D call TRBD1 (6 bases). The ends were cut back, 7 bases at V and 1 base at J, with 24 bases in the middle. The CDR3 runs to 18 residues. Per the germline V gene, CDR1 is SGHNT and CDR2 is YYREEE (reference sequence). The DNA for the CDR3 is TGTGCCAGCTTTCTTGACAGGCCGGGCGAGACGTCTGGAAACACCATATATTTT. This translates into CASFLDRPGETSGNTIYF.

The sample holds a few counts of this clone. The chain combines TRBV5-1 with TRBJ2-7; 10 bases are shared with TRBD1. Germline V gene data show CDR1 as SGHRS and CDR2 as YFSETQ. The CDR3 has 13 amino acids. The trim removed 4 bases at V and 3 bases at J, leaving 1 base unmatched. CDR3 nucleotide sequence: TGCGCCAGCAGCCGGGACAGGGGCTACGAGCAGTACTTC. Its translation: CASSRDRGYEQYF.

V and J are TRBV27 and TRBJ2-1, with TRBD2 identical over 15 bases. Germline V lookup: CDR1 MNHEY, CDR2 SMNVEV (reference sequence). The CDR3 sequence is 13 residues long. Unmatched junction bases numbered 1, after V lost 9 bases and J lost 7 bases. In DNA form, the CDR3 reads TGTGCCAGTGGACTAGCGGGAGGGAATGAGCAGTTCTTC. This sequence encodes CASGLAGGNEQFF.

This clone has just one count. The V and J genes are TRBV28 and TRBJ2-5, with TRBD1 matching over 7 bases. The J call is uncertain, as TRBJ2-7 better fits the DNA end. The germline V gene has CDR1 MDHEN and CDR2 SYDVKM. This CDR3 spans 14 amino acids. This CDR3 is CASTSGRGLYEQYF. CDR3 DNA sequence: TGTGCCAGCACCTCCGGAAGGGGGCTGTACGAGCAGTACTTC.

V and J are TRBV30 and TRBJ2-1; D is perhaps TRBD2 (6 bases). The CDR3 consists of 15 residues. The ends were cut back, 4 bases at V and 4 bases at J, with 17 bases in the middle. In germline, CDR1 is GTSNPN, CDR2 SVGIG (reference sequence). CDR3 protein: CAWNAPSGLYNEQFF. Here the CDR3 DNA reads TGTGCCTGGAATGCCCCCAGCGGGTTATACAATGAGCAGTTCTTC.

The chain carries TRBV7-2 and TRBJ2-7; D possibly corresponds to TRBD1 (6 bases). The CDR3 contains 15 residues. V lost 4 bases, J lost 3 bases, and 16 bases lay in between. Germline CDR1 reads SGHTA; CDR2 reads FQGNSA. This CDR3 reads CASSSRTDFFYEQYF. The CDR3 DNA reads TGTGCCAGCAGCTCAAGGACAGATTTCTTCTACGAGCAGTACTTC.

Here the CDR3 DNA reads TGCGCCAGCAGCTGGACTAGCGGGGAATCGTATTTT. Its protein product is CASSWTSGESYF. The chain combines TRBV5-1 with TRBJ2-3, with TRBD2 matching 12 bases. V was clipped by 3 bases and J by 14 bases; unmatched bases: 4. The CDR3 covers 12 residues. Germline CDR1 reads SGHRS; CDR2 reads YFSETQ.

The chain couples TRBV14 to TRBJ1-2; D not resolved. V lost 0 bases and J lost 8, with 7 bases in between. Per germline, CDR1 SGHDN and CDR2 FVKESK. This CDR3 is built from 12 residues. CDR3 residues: CASSQDSEGYTF. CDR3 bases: TGTGCCAGCAGCCAAGATTCGGAGGGCTACACCTTC.

This chain's CDR3 is CASSPLTQVTGELFF. In nucleotides, the CDR3 is TGCGCCAGCAGCCCGTTAACCCAGGTTACCGGGGAGCTGTTTTTT. V gene TRBV5-1 combines with J gene TRBJ2-2; unclear D gene. The germline V and J ends were trimmed by 4 bases and 5 bases, with 15 bases remaining between them. Germline V CDR1 and CDR2: SGHRS, YFSETQ. The CDR3 is 15 amino acids. Full variable domain (rest looked up from reference TRBV5-1 and TRBJ2-2): KAGVTQTPRYLIKTRGQQVTLSCSPISGHRSVSWYQQTPGQGLQFLFEYFSETQRNKGNFPGRFSGRQFSNSRSEMNVSTLELGDSALYLCASSPLTQVTGELFFGEGSRLTVL.

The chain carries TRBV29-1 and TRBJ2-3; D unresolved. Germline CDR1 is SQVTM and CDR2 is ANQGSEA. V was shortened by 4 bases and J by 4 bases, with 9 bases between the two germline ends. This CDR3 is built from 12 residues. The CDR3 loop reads CSVVLGADTQYF. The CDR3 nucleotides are TGCAGCGTTGTTTTGGGCGCAGATACGCAGTATTTT.

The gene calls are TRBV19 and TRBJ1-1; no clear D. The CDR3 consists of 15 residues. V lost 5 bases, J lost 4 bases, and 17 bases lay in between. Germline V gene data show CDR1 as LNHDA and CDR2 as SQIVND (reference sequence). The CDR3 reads CASSVFREVGTEAFF. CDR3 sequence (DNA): TGTGCCAGTAGTGTCTTCCGGGAGGTCGGCACTGAAGCTTTCTTT.

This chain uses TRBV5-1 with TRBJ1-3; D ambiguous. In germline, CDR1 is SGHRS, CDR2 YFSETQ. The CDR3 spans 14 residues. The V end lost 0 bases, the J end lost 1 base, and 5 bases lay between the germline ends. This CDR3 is CASSLDLSGNTIYF. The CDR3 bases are TGCGCCAGCAGCTTGGACTTATCTGGAAACACCATATATTTT.

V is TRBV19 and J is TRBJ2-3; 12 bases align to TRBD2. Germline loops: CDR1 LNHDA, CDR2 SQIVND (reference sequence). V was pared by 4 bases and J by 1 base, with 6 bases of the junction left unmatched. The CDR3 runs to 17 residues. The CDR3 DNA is TGTGCCAGTAGTAGGGCTAGCGGGGGGGCCGGCACAGATACGCAGTATTTT. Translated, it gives CASSRASGGAGTDTQYF.